The 18 T cell receptor beta chains presented below share a single source sample, sequenced in a study of blood T cell repertoires in COVID-19. Assay: immunoSEQ multiplex PCR; the TCRdb copy retains only in-frame clones and omits some. Among some 80,000 clones listed, over 75% were seen once. Sequencing was performed on peripheral blood. The receptors here all came from an elderly man with acute or convalescent COVID-19.

The V call is TRBV5-1, the J call TRBJ2-7; D might be TRBD1 (7 bases). The V and J ends lost 5 bases and 0 bases respectively, with 12 bases between them. Germline assignment: CDR1 SGHRS and CDR2 YFSETQ. The CDR3 contains 14 residues. CDR3 coding DNA: TGCGCCAGCAGTGAGCAGGGGGGCTCCTACGAGCAGTACTTC. This codes for CASSEQGGSYEQYF.

The CDR3 nucleotides read TGTGCCAGCAGTTTAGAGGGGTTTGAAGCTTTCTTT. This gives the protein CASSLEGFEAFF. V is TRBV12-3 or TRBV12-4 and J is TRBJ1-1; perhaps TRBD1 as D (5 bases). The CDR3 is 12 residues long. V gave up 1 base and J gave up 7 bases, with 7 bases separating them.

This clone has more than one count but fewer than ten. V and J are TRBV27 and TRBJ2-2; TRBD2 agrees at 7 bases. After removal of 5 bases from V and 6 bases from J, the junction contained 9 bases not matched to a gene. Per germline, CDR1 MNHEY and CDR2 SMNVEV (reference sequence). This CDR3 comprises 15 residues. CDR3 bases: TGTGCCAGCAGTGCAAAGAGCGGGGTCTCCGGGGAGCTGTTTTTT. The encoded protein is CASSAKSGVSGELFF.

V and J are TRBV30 and TRBJ1-4, with 8 bases identical to TRBD1. The CDR3 covers 13 residues. V lost 7 bases and J lost 6; bases outside the gene matches: 7. Germline V gene data show CDR1 as GTSNPN and CDR2 as SVGIG (reference sequence). The CDR3 bases are TGTGCCTACCACCAGGGGGCGCATGAAAAACTGTTTTTT. Translating gives CAYHQGAHEKLFF.

The chain links TRBV5-4 to TRBJ2-6; possibly TRBD2 for D (6 bases). Looked up from germline, CDR1 is SGHNT and CDR2 is YYREEE (reference sequence). This CDR3 region has 13 residues. V lost 3 bases to trimming and J lost 15 bases, with 16 bases between them. In DNA form, the CDR3 reads TGTGCCAGCAGCTGGGCCGGAGGGGTAAGCCTGACTTTC. This sequence encodes CASSWAGGVSLTF.

V is TRBV28 and J is TRBJ1-2, with 9 bases that match TRBD1. J gave up 6 bases and V 9 bases, and 14 bases lay outside the gene matches. Germline V gene lookup returns CDR1 MDHEN and CDR2 SYDVKM. The CDR3 has 15 amino acids. The CDR3 nucleotides are TGTGCCAGTCTCAGGGGAACAGGGGGCAAGAATGGCTACACCTTC. It encodes CASLRGTGGKNGYTF.

The rearrangement links TRBV7-2 to TRBJ2-2; unclear D gene. CDR3 size: 15 residues. The germline V gene has CDR1 SGHTA and CDR2 FQGNSA. V dropped 7 bases and J dropped 5 bases, with 17 bases sitting between them. The CDR3 coding sequence is TGTGCCAGCATTCTAAGGAGCTCCCCTACCGGGGAGCTGTTTTTT. It translates to CASILRSSPTGELFF.

The CDR3: CASSTGTGEQYF. Written as DNA, the CDR3 is TGCGCCAGCAGCACCGGGACAGGGGAGCAGTACTTC. The rearrangement links TRBV5-1 to TRBJ2-7; 9 positions agree with TRBD1. CDR3 size: 12 residues. Germline V gene data show CDR1 as SGHRS and CDR2 as YFSETQ. The V gene end was trimmed by 4 bases and the J gene end by 7 bases; junction bases not matched to a gene: 3.

V usage is TRBV19 and J usage is TRBJ1-5, with D unclear. Trimming removed 3 bases at V and 0 bases at J, with 9 bases between. This CDR3 contains 15 residues. Germline-derived CDR1 and CDR2 are LNHDA and SQIVND (reference sequence). CDR3 residues: CASSMSHYSNQPQHF. CDR3 nucleotides: TGTGCCAGTAGTATGTCCCACTATAGCAATCAGCCCCAGCATTTT.

The V call is TRBV6-1, the J call TRBJ2-3; possibly TRBD1 for D (5 bases). Germline assignment: CDR1 MNHNS and CDR2 SASEGT. This CDR3 region has 16 residues. With 4 bases removed from V and 2 bases from J, the gap between germline ends came to 16 bases. The CDR3 reads CASSGGLGANTDTQYF. In DNA form, the CDR3 reads TGTGCCAGCAGTGGGGGTTTAGGGGCTAACACAGATACGCAGTATTTT.

The chain employs TRBV14 and TRBJ2-3; 10 bases fit TRBD2. Germline values: CDR1 SGHDN, CDR2 FVKESK. The ends lost 4 bases at V and 0 bases at J; junction bases unmatched: 4. The CDR3 consists of 16 residues. CDR3 sequence (DNA): TGTGCCAGCAGCCGAGGACTAGCGGTGAGCACAGATACGCAGTATTTT. This gives the protein CASSRGLAVSTDTQYF.

The chain is built from TRBV12-3 or TRBV12-4 and TRBJ2-1; D might be TRBD2 (6 bases). CDR3 size: 12 residues. V lost 6 bases and J lost 9, with 12 bases in between. The CDR3 region is CASSRDFGEQFF. The CDR3 nucleotides are TGTGCCAGCAGCCGGGACTTCGGTGAGCAGTTCTTC.

This sequence joins TRBV18 and TRBJ1-1; no reliable D call. The CDR3 consists of 13 residues. The germline V gene encodes CDR1 KGHSH and CDR2 LQKENI. Trimming shortened V by 2 bases and J by 8 bases, and 12 bases separated the two germline ends. This CDR3 reads CASSPFSEAEAFF. In nucleotides, the CDR3 is TGTGCCAGCTCACCATTTTCGGAGGCCGAAGCTTTCTTT.

The chain is built from TRBV6-5 and TRBJ1-6; D is possibly TRBD1 (6 bases). Germline V gene sequence: CDR1 MNHEY, CDR2 SVGAGI. With 5 bases removed from V and 10 bases from J, the gap between germline ends came to 18 bases. This CDR3 is built from 15 residues. In DNA form, the CDR3 reads TGTGCCAGCAGTCTTATCCAGGGGCAACGGTCACCCCTCCACTTT. This codes for CASSLIQGQRSPLHF.

The rearrangement links TRBV4-2 to TRBJ2-2; 7 bases agree with TRBD2. CDR3 length: 16 amino acids. The junction had 6 bases not matched to a gene; V was cut back by 0 bases and J by 5 bases. The V gene's germline CDR1 is LGHNA and CDR2 YNFKEQ. CDR3 sequence: CASSQDLASGTGELFF. In nucleotides, the CDR3 is TGTGCCAGCAGCCAAGATTTAGCTAGCGGAACCGGGGAGCTGTTTTTT.

This clone was counted only a few times. This sequence joins TRBV6-2 or TRBV6-3 and TRBJ2-2; TRBD2 matches at 11 bases. Germline values: CDR1 MNHEY, CDR2 SVGEGT. The CDR3 contains 19 residues. V was pared by 0 bases and J by 4 bases, with 10 bases of the junction left unmatched. The CDR3 spells CASSYSTILAGVFTGELFF. The CDR3 nucleotides read TGTGCCAGCAGTTACTCGACGATACTAGCGGGGGTGTTCACCGGGGAGCTGTTTTTT.

The V gene is TRBV12-3 or TRBV12-4, the J gene TRBJ2-3; unclear D gene. Trimming shortened V by 5 bases and J by 5 bases, and 5 bases separated the two germline ends. This CDR3 is built from 11 residues. The CDR3 loop is CASSIKDTQYF. CDR3 DNA: TGTGCCAGCAGTATAAAAGATACGCAGTATTTT.

This chain joins TRBV2 and TRBJ2-2; 8 bases fit TRBD2. Trimming cost V 5 bases and J 6 bases; bases outside gene matches: 14. Germline loops: CDR1 SNHLY, CDR2 FYNNEI. The CDR3 extends over 17 amino acids. DNA for the CDR3: TGTGCCAGCAGTCCCGCTTTAGCGGGATCGCCAGCCGGGGAGCTGTTTTTT. Translating gives CASSPALAGSPAGELFF. The full variable domain, with the rest looked up from reference TRBV2 and TRBJ2-2, is EPEVTQTPSHQVTQMGQEVILRCVPISNHLYFYWYRQILGQKVEFLVSFYNNEISEKSEIFDDQFSVERPDGSNFTLKIRSTKLEDSAMYFCASSPALAGSPAGELFFGEGSRLTVL.